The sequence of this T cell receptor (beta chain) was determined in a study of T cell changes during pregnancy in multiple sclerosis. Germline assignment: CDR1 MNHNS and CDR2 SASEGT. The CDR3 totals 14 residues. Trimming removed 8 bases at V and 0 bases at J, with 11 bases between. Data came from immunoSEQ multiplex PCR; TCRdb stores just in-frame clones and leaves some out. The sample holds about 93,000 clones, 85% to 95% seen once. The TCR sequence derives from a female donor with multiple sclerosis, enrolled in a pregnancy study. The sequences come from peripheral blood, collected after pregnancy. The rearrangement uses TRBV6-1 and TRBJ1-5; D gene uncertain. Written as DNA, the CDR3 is TGTGCCAGCGCGAGGGATTATAGCAATCAGCCCCAGCATTTT. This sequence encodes CASARDYSNQPQHF.